This entry is about one T cell receptor (beta chain). Antigen specificity is unknown. This may stem from a read error, because a much larger clone lies one nucleotide away. Primed by a sample-barcoded 5' primer and a J-beta primer mix, a second PCR proceeded for 7 to 11 cycles. Through a template-switch adaptor with 12 random nucleotides, each cDNA molecule received a tag. TCRdb ran MiXCR on the 5' RACE reads and lists one entry per CDR3 protein. The profile shows 500,000 to 700,000 distinct CDR3 sequences, about 30% of them singletons. This record belongs to a study of blood T cells in healthy people across ages. Notes on the study in general: Roughly linearly, TCR beta diversity per million T cells fell as age increased.

Between the trimmed V and J ends, which lost 5 bases and 13 bases, there was a span of 21 bases. The CDR3 spans 14 residues. CDR1 SGHVS and CDR2 FNYEAQ come from the germline V gene. The source material was blood. This TCR was sampled from a woman aged 80 or over in good health. V and J are TRBV7-6 and TRBJ2-4; tentatively, D is TRBD1 (6 bases). The CDR3 bases are TGTGCCAGCAGCACAGTAGACAGGCGCAATGAGCAGTACTTC. Protein sequence: CASSTVDRRNEQYF.